This record covers a single T cell receptor (beta chain). Within the sample, other DNA sequences also encode this same CDR3. The source of the sample is a study of blood T cell repertoires in COVID-19. For the study at large: COVID-19 samples from acute and convalescent phases originated in the United States, Italy and Spain.

Sequenced by immunoSEQ multiplex PCR; TCRdb stores in-frame clones only, minus some. The profile covers 250,000 to 300,000 clones, with about 76% appearing a single time and just under 3% taken by the ten largest. Germline CDR1 reads MRHNA; CDR2 reads SNTAGT. The V and J ends lost 0 bases and 7 bases, in that order; junction bases with no gene match: 0. The CDR3 contains 13 residues. This chain uses TRBV6-4 with TRBJ1-2; TRBD1 agrees at 9 bases. Sequences were obtained from peripheral blood. This receptor was obtained from a woman in her sixties or seventies with active or convalescent COVID-19. The CDR3: CASSDSTGGGYTF. CDR3 bases: TGTGCCAGCAGTGACTCGACAGGGGGTGGCTACACCTTC.